Each of the 12 T cell receptor beta chains below was sequenced from the same sample in a study of CD8+CD57+ T cells in acquired aplastic anemia. For CDR3 and TCR beta VDJ profiling, genomic DNA was the template used. MiXCR, applied by TCRdb to the reads, yields one record per CDR3 protein. The repertoire has some 170,000 distinct CDR3 sequences, 60% to 80% of them found once; the top ten carry about 50%. Flow cytometry had shown expanded CD8+CD57+ cells in the patients chosen for sequencing. Sequenced material: sorted CD4+, CD8+, or CD8+CD57+ T cells (not recorded which) from PBMCs. These receptor sequences come from a human donor with aplastic anemia.

The chain links TRBV19 to TRBJ1-3; D is possibly TRBD1 (5 bases). In germline, CDR1 is LNHDA, CDR2 SQIVND (reference sequence). The CDR3 totals 15 residues. Trimming removed 6 bases at V and 1 base at J, with 13 bases between. The CDR3 is CASSLFTGSGNTIYF. The CDR3 region has the DNA TGTGCCAGTAGCTTATTTACAGGTTCTGGAAACACCATATATTTT.

This clonotype was found a few times. This chain links TRBV11-2 with TRBJ1-1; TRBD1 matches 7 bases. CDR3 length: 18 residues. Looked up from germline, CDR1 is SGHAT and CDR2 is FQNNGV. The V segment lost 5 bases and the J segment 0 bases; nucleotides outside the gene matches: 15. The CDR3 sequence is CASSHSAGGGRMNTEAFF. CDR3 in DNA: TGTGCCAGCAGCCATAGCGCAGGGGGGGGGAGGATGAACACTGAAGCTTTCTTT. Based on the CDR3 plus reference TRBV11-2 and TRBJ1-1, the full variable domain is EAGVAQSPRYKIIEKRQSVAFWCNPISGHATLYWYQQILGQGPKLLIQFQNNGVVDDSQLPKDRFSAERLKGVDSTLKIQPAKLEDSAVYLCASSHSAGGGRMNTEAFFGQGTRLTVV.

The table lists this clonotype with a few counts. The DNA of the CDR3 is TGCAGTGCTAGAGACAGATCCGGGACATCTGCCTACGAGCAGTACTTC. Amino acid sequence: CSARDRSGTSAYEQYF. The V gene is TRBV20-1, the J gene TRBJ2-7, with a weak D call TRBD1 (6 bases). Germline CDR1 DFQATT, CDR2 SNEGSKA (reference sequence). The CDR3 has 16 amino acids. Trimming cost V 0 bases and J 2 bases, with 17 bases left between them.

The chain is built from TRBV7-9 and TRBJ2-7; D is unresolved. The end of the DNA aligns better with TRBJ2-5, so the J call may be wrong. CDR1 SEHNR and CDR2 FQNEAQ come from the germline V gene (reference sequence). The CDR3 covers 13 residues. CDR3 DNA sequence: TGTGCCAGCAGCTGGTCAGTCCAAGAGACCCAGTACTTC. Translating it yields CASSWSVQETQYF.

The chain is built from TRBV29-1 and TRBJ2-5; 10 bases are a match to TRBD2. The CDR3 consists of 12 residues. Germline V gene lookup returns CDR1 SQVTM and CDR2 ANQGSEA. The V and J ends lost 8 bases and 1 base, in that order; junction bases with no gene match: 1. CDR3 sequence (DNA): TGCAGCAGCGGGAGGGCCCAAGAGACCCAGTACTTC. Its protein is CSSGRAQETQYF.

The genes are TRBV10-1 and TRBJ1-2, with 9 bases aligning to TRBD1. Germline V gene data show CDR1 as WNHNN and CDR2 as SYGVQD (reference sequence). CDR3 length: 16 amino acids. V lost 6 bases to trimming and J lost 4 bases; unmatched junction nucleotides: 12. The CDR3 region is CASSNDGQGSAYGYTF. Here the CDR3 DNA reads TGCGCCAGCAGCAATGATGGACAGGGGTCCGCCTATGGCTACACCTTC.

Notes on this clonotype: A read error may produce the germline difference seen at one junction end. The chain is built from TRBV19 and TRBJ1-6, with TRBD1 matching 12 bases. The CDR3 loop spans 17 amino acids. Germline V gene data show CDR1 as LNHDA and CDR2 as SQIVND (reference sequence). This chain's CDR3 is CASSQLGDRGLVPPLHF. The CDR3 coding sequence is TGCGCCAGCAGCCAATTGGGGGACAGGGGGCTAGTTCCACCCCTCCACTTT.

The chain couples TRBV20-1 to TRBJ1-1; 7 nucleotides match TRBD1. V shed 1 base, J shed 1 base, and the junction held 15 bases outside the gene matches. Germline-derived CDR1 and CDR2 are DFQATT and SNEGSKA (reference sequence). The CDR3 length is 18 residues. The chain's CDR3 is CSARGVGRGWVGNTEAFF. CDR3 bases: TGCAGTGCTAGAGGAGTTGGCAGGGGGTGGGTGGGGAACACTGAAGCTTTCTTT.

The genes are TRBV20-1 and TRBJ2-7, with D tentatively TRBD2 (5 bases). Germline CDR1 DFQATT, CDR2 SNEGSKA (reference sequence). The V end was cut by 1 base, the J end by 2 bases, with 15 bases between. The CDR3 loop spans 15 amino acids. The CDR3 reads CSARALAGIPYEQYF. The DNA for the CDR3 is TGCAGTGCTAGAGCCTTGGCGGGCATCCCCTACGAGCAGTACTTC.

The rearrangement links TRBV7-2 to TRBJ2-5; possibly TRBD1 for D (5 bases). This CDR3 has 14 residues. Trimming cost V 2 bases and J 2 bases, with 9 bases left between them. In germline, CDR1 is SGHTA, CDR2 FQGNSA. The CDR3 loop is CASSLSRGQETQYF. In DNA, the CDR3 is TGTGCCAGCAGCTTAAGTAGGGGTCAAGAGACCCAGTACTTC.

This rearrangement joins TRBV7-9 to TRBJ1-2; D uncertain. The CDR3 is 15 amino acids. Trimming stripped 5 bases from V and 2 bases from J, with 15 bases between. CDR1 and CDR2 (germline): SEHNR, FQNEAQ (reference sequence). Here the CDR3 reads CASSPWPVTNYGYTF. As DNA, the CDR3 is TGTGCCAGCAGCCCCTGGCCCGTCACCAACTATGGCTACACCTTC. The full variable domain, with the rest looked up from reference TRBV7-9 and TRBJ1-2, is DTGVSQNPRHKITKRGQNVTFRCDPISEHNRLYWYRQTLGQGPEFLTYFQNEAQLEKSRLLSDRFSAERPKGSFSTLEIQRTEQGDSAMYLCASSPWPVTNYGYTFGSGTRLTVV.

V gene TRBV7-8 combines with J gene TRBJ1-1; the D gene is possibly TRBD1 (6 bases). V was trimmed by 5 bases and J by 4 bases, leaving 20 bases between them. Germline V gene sequence: CDR1 SGHVS, CDR2 FQNEAQ. CDR3 length: 16 amino acids. CDR3 in amino acids: CASSAGTGYGSTEAFF. In nucleotides, the CDR3 is TGTGCCAGCAGCGCCGGAACAGGGTATGGTAGCACTGAAGCTTTCTTT. Supplemented by reference TRBV7-8 and TRBJ1-1, the full variable domain reads GAGVSQSPRYKVAKRGQDVALRCDPISGHVSLFWYQQALGQGPEFLTYFQNEAQLDKSGLPSDRFFAERPEGSVSTLKIQRTQQEDSAVYLCASSAGTGYGSTEAFFGQGTRLTVV.